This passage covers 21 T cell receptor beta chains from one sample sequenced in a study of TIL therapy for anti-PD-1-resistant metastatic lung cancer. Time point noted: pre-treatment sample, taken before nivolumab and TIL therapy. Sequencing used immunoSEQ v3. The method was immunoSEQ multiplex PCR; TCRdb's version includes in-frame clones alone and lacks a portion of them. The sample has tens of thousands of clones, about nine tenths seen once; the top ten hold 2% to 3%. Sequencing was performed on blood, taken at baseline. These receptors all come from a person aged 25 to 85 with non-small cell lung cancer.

This chain's CDR3 is CASSLLAPNSWQYF. CDR3 sequence (DNA): TGTGCCAGCAGCTTACTAGCGCCCAACTCCTGGCAGTATTTT. This chain links TRBV5-4 with TRBJ2-3; 7 bases line up with TRBD2. The V gene end was trimmed by 2 bases and the J gene end by 11 bases; junction bases not matched to a gene: 11. CDR3 size: 14 residues. CDR1 is SGHNT, CDR2 YYREEE, per germline (reference sequence).

CDR3 loop: CASSQGASGSNTDTQYF. As DNA, the CDR3 is TGTGCCAGCAGCCAAGGGGCTAGCGGGAGCAACACAGATACGCAGTATTTT. This rearrangement joins TRBV3-1 (or the pseudogene TRBV3-2) to TRBJ2-3, with 10 positions matching TRBD2. This CDR3 has 17 amino acids. V gave up 1 base and J gave up 2 bases; unmatched junction bases: 6. From germline, CDR1 is LGHDT and CDR2 YNNKEL (reference sequence).

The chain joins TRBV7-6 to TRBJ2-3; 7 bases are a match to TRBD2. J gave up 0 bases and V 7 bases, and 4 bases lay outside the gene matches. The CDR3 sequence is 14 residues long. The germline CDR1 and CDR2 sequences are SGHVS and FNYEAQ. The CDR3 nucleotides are TGTGCCAGCACTCCAGCGGGAAGCACAGATACGCAGTATTTT. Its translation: CASTPAGSTDTQYF.

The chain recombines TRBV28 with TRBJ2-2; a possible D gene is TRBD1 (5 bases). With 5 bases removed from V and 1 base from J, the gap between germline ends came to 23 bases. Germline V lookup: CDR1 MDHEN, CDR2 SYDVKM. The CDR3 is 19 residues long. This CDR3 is CASSPSLGRAILNTGELFF. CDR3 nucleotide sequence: TGTGCCAGCAGTCCCTCATTGGGCAGGGCAATACTGAACACCGGGGAGCTGTTTTTT.

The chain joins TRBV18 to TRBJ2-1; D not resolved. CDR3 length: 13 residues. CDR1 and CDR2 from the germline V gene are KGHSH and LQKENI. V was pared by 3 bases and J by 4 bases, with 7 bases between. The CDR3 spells CASSPREYNEQFF. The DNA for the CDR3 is TGTGCCAGCTCACCGAGAGAGTACAATGAGCAGTTCTTC.

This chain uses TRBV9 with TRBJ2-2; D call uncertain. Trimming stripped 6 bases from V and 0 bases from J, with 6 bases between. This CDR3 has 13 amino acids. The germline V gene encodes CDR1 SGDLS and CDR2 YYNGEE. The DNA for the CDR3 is TGTGCCAGCAAGGCCGCGAACACCGGGGAGCTGTTTTTT. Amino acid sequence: CASKAANTGELFF.

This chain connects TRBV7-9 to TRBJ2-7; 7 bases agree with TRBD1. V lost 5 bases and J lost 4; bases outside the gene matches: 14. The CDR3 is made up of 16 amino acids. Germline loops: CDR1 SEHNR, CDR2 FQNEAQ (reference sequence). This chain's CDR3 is CASSPRDSLSGYEQYF. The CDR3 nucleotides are TGTGCCAGCAGCCCTCGGGACAGCCTTTCGGGGTACGAGCAGTACTTC.

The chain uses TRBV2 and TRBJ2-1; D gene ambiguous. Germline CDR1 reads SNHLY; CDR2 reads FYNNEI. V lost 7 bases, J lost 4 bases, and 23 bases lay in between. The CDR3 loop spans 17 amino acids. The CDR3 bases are TGTGCCAGCACTCCCTTCGAGGCGGCGGCTATGTACAATGAGCAGTTCTTC. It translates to CASTPFEAAAMYNEQFF.

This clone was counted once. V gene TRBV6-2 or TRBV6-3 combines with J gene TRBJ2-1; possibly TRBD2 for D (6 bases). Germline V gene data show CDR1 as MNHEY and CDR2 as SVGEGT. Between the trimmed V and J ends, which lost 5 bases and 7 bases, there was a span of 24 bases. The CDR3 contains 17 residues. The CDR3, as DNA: TGTGCCAGCAGTCTATACCGGTGGGGGGAACCTCAAAATGAGCAGTTCTTC. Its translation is CASSLYRWGEPQNEQFF.

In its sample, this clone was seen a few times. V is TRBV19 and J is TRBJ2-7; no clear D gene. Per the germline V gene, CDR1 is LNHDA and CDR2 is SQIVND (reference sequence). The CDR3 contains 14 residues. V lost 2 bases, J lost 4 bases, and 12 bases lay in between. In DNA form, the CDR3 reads TGTGCCAGTAGTATAAGCGTTGCCGGGTACGAGCAGTACTTC. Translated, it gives CASSISVAGYEQYF. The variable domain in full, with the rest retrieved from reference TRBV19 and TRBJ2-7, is DGGITQSPKYLFRKEGQNVTLSCEQNLNHDAMYWYRQDPGQGLRLIYYSQIVNDFQKGDIAEGYSVSREKKESFPLTVTSAQKNPTAFYLCASSISVAGYEQYFGPGTRLTVT.

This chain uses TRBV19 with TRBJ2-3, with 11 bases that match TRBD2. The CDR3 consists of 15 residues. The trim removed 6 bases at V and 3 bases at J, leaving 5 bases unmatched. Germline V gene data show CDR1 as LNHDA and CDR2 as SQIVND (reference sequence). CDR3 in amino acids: CASSPLAGETDTQYF. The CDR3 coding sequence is TGTGCCAGTAGCCCACTAGCGGGGGAAACAGATACGCAGTATTTT.

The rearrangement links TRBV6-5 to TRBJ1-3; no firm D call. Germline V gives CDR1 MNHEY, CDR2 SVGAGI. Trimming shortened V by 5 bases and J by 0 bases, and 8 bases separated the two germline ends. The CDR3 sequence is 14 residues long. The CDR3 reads CASSQISSGNTIYF. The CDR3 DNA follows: TGTGCCAGCAGTCAGATTAGCTCTGGAAACACCATATATTTT.

The CDR3 DNA follows: TGTGCCAGCAGCTCGGGACTGGCTGGAGATACGCAGTATTTT. As protein: CASSSGLAGDTQYF. The rearrangement uses TRBV7-3 and TRBJ2-3; possibly TRBD2 for D (6 bases). V lost 4 bases and J 5 bases, leaving 13 bases between the germline ends. The length of the CDR3 is 14 residues. Germline loops: CDR1 SGHTA, CDR2 FQGTGA.

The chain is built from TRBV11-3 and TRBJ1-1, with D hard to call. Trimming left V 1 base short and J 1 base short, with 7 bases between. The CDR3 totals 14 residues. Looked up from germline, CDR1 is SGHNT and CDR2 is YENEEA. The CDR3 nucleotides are TGTGCCAGCAGCTTAGGACACGCGAACACTGAAGCTTTCTTT. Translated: CASSLGHANTEAFF.

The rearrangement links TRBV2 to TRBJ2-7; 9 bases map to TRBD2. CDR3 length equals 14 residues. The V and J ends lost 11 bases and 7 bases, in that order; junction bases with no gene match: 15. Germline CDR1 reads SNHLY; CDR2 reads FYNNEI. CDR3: CARGGEASGVEQYF. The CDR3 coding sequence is TGTGCCCGCGGGGGGGAAGCTAGCGGGGTTGAGCAGTACTTC.

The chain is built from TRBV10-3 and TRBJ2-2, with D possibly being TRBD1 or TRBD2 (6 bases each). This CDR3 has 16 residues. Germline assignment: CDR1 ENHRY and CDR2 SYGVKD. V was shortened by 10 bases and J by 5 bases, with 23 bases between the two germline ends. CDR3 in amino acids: CATEPGAQDYTGELFF. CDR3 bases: TGTGCCACGGAACCAGGGGCGCAGGACTATACCGGGGAGCTGTTTTTT.

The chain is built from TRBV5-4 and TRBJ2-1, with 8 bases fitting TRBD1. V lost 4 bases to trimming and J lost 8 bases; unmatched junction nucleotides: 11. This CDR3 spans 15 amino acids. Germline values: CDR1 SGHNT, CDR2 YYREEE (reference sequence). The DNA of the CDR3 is TGTGCCAGCAGCCCTCGGACAGGGACCCCCCATGAGCAGTTCTTC. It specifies CASSPRTGTPHEQFF. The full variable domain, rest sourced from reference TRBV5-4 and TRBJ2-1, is ETGVTQSPTHLIKTRGQQVTLRCSSQSGHNTVSWYQQALGQGPQFIFQYYREEENGRGNFPPRFSGLQFPNYSSELNVNALELDDSALYLCASSPRTGTPHEQFFGPGTRLTVL.

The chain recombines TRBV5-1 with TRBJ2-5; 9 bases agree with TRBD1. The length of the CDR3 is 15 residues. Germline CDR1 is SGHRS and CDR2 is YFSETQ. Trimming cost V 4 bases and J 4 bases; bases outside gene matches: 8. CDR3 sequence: CASSTQDRGGETQYF. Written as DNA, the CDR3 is TGCGCCAGCAGCACCCAGGACAGGGGTGGAGAGACCCAGTACTTC.

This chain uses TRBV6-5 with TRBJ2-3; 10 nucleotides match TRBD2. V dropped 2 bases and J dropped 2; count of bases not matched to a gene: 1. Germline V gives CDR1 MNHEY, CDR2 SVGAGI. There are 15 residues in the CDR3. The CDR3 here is CASSYGLADTDTQYF. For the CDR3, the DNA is TGTGCCAGCAGTTACGGACTAGCGGACACAGATACGCAGTATTTT.

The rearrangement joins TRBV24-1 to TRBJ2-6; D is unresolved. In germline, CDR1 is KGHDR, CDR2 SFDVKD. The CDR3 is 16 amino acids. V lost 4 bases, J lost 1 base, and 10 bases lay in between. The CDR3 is CATSDLAESGANVLTF. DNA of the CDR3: TGTGCCACCAGTGACCTGGCTGAGTCTGGGGCCAACGTCCTGACTTTC.

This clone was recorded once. Here the CDR3 DNA reads TGTGCCAGCAGGTTAGGGACGACTGAAGCTTTCTTT. This sequence encodes CASRLGTTEAFF. The rearrangement uses TRBV2 and TRBJ1-1; D may be TRBD1 (5 bases). Trimming pared 6 bases from V and 5 bases from J, leaving 10 bases between. Germline V lookup: CDR1 SNHLY, CDR2 FYNNEI. CDR3 length equals 12 residues.